This TCR beta chain stems from a study of blood T cell repertoires in COVID-19. J was trimmed by 9 bases and V by 3 bases; bases with no gene match: 4. Germline CDR1 is LNHDA and CDR2 is SQIVND (reference sequence). CDR3 length: 14 amino acids. In the authors' workflow: Reference gene primers were amplified, and this amplification served to estimate nucleated cell counts. Here immunoSEQ multiplex PCR was the method, and the copy in TCRdb shows in-frame clones only, minus some. V and J calls and clone size are copied from that table; D and trimming were computed from the DNA. The sample has about 59,000 clones; 81% are singletons.

The sequenced sample was peripheral blood. The chain combines TRBV19 with TRBJ1-6, with 8 nucleotides matching TRBD1. The clonotype was recovered from a woman at least 80 years old with active or convalescent COVID-19. The CDR3 here is CASSIAQGASPLHF. The CDR3 nucleotides read TGTGCCAGTAGTATTGCTCAGGGGGCTTCACCCCTCCACTTT.